The rows below give T cell receptor beta chains drawn from one sample of a study of technical replicates of blood from a handful of donors. The data were produced by immunoSEQ multiplex PCR, yet TCRdb's version contains in-frame clones alone and is incomplete. The sample contains about 83,000 clones, about 91% of which appear only once. Source material: T cells isolated from PBMCs. The receptors were sampled from a human donor in good health. CDR3s include the opening cysteine and the closing phenylalanine or tryptophan. The order of the fields is clone size, J gene, D gene, V gene, CDR3 protein, CDR3 DNA. The D gene is left open where the match is weak. The listing skips clone size in some rows; elsewhere it reads once, few, many or a size class.

size: -; J: TRBJ2-6; D: -; V: TRBV28; CDR3: CASSYPVGGWGSGANVLTF; DNA: TGTGCCAGCAGCTACCCGGTGGGGGGTTGGGGCTCTGGGGCCAACGTCCTGACTTTC
size: few; J: TRBJ1-5; D: -; V: TRBV30; CDR3: CAWRGINQPQHF; DNA: TGTGCCTGGAGGGGCATCAATCAGCCCCAGCATTTT
size: -; J: TRBJ2-1; D: TRBD2; V: TRBV6-1; CDR3: CASSPTSGRHNEQFF; DNA: TGTGCCAGCTCCCCGACTAGCGGGAGACACAATGAGCAGTTCTTC
size: -; J: TRBJ2-7; D: -; V: TRBV11-2; CDR3: CASSPGPGDSYEQYF; DNA: TGTGCCAGCAGCCCCGGGCCAGGGGACTCCTACGAGCAGTACTTC
size: -; J: TRBJ2-5; D: -; V: TRBV5-4; CDR3: CASSPTGASGGPQYF; DNA: TGTGCCAGCAGCCCTACAGGGGCCTCAGGGGGGCCCCAGTACTTC
size: -; J: TRBJ1-1; D: -; V: TRBV4-1; CDR3: CASSQGGGKRTEAFF; DNA: TGCGCCAGCAGCCAGGGTGGAGGGAAGCGGACTGAAGCTTTCTTT
size: -; J: TRBJ1-1; D: -; V: TRBV28; CDR3: CASSLPLNTEAFF; DNA: TGTGCCAGCAGTCTCCCTTTGAACACTGAAGCTTTCTTT
size: -; J: TRBJ2-3; D: -; V: TRBV2; CDR3: CASISGTGPSAQYF; DNA: TGTGCCAGCATTTCCGGGACTGGCCCTTCGGCGCAGTATTTT
size: -; J: TRBJ2-1; D: -; V: TRBV11-1; CDR3: CASSSHASSYNEQFF; DNA: TGTGCCAGCAGCTCACACGCTAGCTCCTACAATGAGCAGTTCTTC
size: -; J: TRBJ2-7; D: -; V: TRBV27; CDR3: CASSGEERASYEQYF; DNA: TGTGCCAGCAGCGGGGAGGAACGGGCCTCCTACGAGCAGTACTTC
size: -; J: TRBJ1-5; D: -; V: TRBV6-1; CDR3: CASSEGTRTVFNQPQHF; DNA: TGTGCCAGCAGTGAAGGGACACGGACAGTCTTTAATCAGCCCCAGCATTTT
size: -; J: TRBJ1-2; D: TRBD1; V: TRBV27; CDR3: CASSELQGADGYTF; DNA: TGTGCCAGCAGTGAACTACAGGGGGCGGATGGCTACACCTTC
size: -; J: TRBJ1-2; D: TRBD1; V: TRBV10-3; CDR3: CATVTEDRSVHGYTF; DNA: TGTGCCACCGTTACAGAGGACAGGTCGGTCCATGGCTACACCTTC
size: -; J: TRBJ1-4; D: TRBD1; V: TRBV14; CDR3: CASSQAGTGLEKLFF; DNA: TGTGCCAGCAGCCAAGCCGGGACAGGGCTTGAAAAACTGTTTTTT
size: -; J: TRBJ2-1; D: TRBD2; V: TRBV7-8; CDR3: CASGDDWRGGFLNEQFF; DNA: TGTGCCAGCGGAGACGACTGGCGGGGGGGCTTTTTAAATGAGCAGTTCTTC
size: -; J: TRBJ1-5; D: TRBD1; V: TRBV10-2; CDR3: CASSTGGSQPQHF; DNA: TGCGCCAGCAGCACAGGGGGTAGTCAGCCCCAGCATTTT
size: -; J: TRBJ2-3; D: TRBD1; V: TRBV19; CDR3: CASSTTGGTQYF; DNA: TGTGCCAGTAGTACGACAGGGGGTACGCAGTATTTT
size: few; J: TRBJ1-1; D: TRBD1; V: TRBV10-3; CDR3: CAIRTGTANTEAFF; DNA: TGTGCCATCAGAACAGGGACAGCGAACACTGAAGCTTTCTTT
size: -; J: TRBJ2-3; D: -; V: TRBV30; CDR3: CARERRKVEDTQYF; DNA: TGTGCCAGGGAGAGGCGGAAAGTAGAAGATACGCAGTATTTT
size: -; J: TRBJ1-5; D: -; V: TRBV7-2; CDR3: CASSLRVGNQPQHF; DNA: TGTGCCAGCAGCCTCAGGGTTGGCAATCAGCCCCAGCATTTT
size: -; J: TRBJ1-5; D: TRBD1; V: TRBV5-1; CDR3: CASSPGQGREPQHF; DNA: TGCGCCAGCAGCCCGGGACAGGGTCGAGAGCCCCAGCATTTT
size: -; J: TRBJ2-1; D: TRBD2; V: TRBV4-1; CDR3: CASSHLAGVYNEQFF; DNA: TGCGCCAGCAGCCATCTAGCGGGAGTCTACAATGAGCAGTTCTTC
size: -; J: TRBJ1-2; D: TRBD1; V: TRBV6-1; CDR3: CASRTGTAYYGYTF; DNA: TGTGCCAGCAGGACCGGGACAGCTTACTATGGCTACACCTTC
size: -; J: TRBJ2-7; D: -; V: TRBV5-8; CDR3: CASSHYNEQYF; DNA: TGTGCCAGCAGCCACTACAACGAGCAGTACTTC
size: once; J: TRBJ2-5; D: -; V: TRBV29-1; CDR3: CSVAGHLLQETQYF; DNA: TGCAGCGTTGCGGGACACCTCCTCCAAGAGACCCAGTACTTC
size: -; J: TRBJ1-2; D: -; V: TRBV6-1; CDR3: CASSEPKTGFNGYTF; DNA: TGTGCCAGCAGTGAGCCAAAAACAGGTTTTAATGGCTACACCTTC
size: -; J: TRBJ2-1; D: -; V: TRBV19; CDR3: CASSISPHNEQFF; DNA: TGTGCCAGTAGTATATCCCCTCACAATGAGCAGTTCTTC
size: -; J: TRBJ1-3; D: -; V: TRBV19; CDR3: CASTRISGNTIYF; DNA: TGTGCCAGTACGAGGATATCTGGAAACACCATATATTTT
size: once; J: TRBJ1-5; D: -; V: TRBV9; CDR3: CASSIGANQPQHF; DNA: TGTGCCAGCAGCATAGGGGCCAATCAGCCCCAGCATTTT
size: -; J: TRBJ1-2; D: -; V: TRBV5-1; CDR3: CASSLGSGGYTF; DNA: TGCGCCAGCAGCTTGGGTTCGGGTGGCTACACCTTC
size: -; J: TRBJ2-7; D: -; V: TRBV7-6; CDR3: CASSKDSGSEQYF; DNA: TGTGCCAGCAGCAAAGATAGCGGCTCCGAGCAGTACTTC
size: -; J: TRBJ2-7; D: TRBD1; V: TRBV15; CDR3: CATSRSTGISYEQYF; DNA: TGTGCCACCAGCAGATCGACAGGGATATCCTACGAGCAGTACTTC
size: -; J: TRBJ1-1; D: -; V: TRBV7-9; CDR3: CASSPTGNTEAFF; DNA: TGTGCCAGCAGTCCTACAGGGAACACTGAAGCTTTCTTT